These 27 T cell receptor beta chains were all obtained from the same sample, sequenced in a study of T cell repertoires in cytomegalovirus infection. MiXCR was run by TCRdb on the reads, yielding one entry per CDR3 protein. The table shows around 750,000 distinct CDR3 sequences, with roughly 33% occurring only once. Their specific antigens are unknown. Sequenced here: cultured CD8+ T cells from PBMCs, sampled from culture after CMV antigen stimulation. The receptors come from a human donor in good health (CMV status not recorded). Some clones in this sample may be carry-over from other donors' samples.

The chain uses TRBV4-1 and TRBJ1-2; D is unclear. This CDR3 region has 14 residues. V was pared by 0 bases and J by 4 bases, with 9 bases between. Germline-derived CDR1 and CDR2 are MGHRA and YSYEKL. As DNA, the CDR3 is TGCGCCAGCAGCCAAGATAGAACAGTCTATGGCTACACCTTC. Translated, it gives CASSQDRTVYGYTF.

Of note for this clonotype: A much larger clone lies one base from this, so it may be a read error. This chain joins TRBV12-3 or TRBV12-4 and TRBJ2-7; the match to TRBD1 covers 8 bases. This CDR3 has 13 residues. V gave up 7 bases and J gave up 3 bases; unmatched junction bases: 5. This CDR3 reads CASTSTGDYEQYF. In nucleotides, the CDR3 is TGTGCCAGCACCTCGACAGGGGACTACGAGCAGTACTTC.

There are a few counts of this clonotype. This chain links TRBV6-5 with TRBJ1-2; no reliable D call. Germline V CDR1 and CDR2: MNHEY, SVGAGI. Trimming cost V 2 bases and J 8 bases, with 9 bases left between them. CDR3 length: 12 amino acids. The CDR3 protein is CASSYLQGGYTF. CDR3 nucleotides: TGTGCCAGCAGTTACCTACAAGGGGGCTACACCTTC.

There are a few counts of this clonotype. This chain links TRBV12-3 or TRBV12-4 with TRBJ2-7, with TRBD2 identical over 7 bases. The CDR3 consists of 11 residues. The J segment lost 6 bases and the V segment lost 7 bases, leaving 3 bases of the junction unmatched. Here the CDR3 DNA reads TGTGCCAGCACTAGCGGACGCGAGCAGTACTTC. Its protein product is CASTSGREQYF.

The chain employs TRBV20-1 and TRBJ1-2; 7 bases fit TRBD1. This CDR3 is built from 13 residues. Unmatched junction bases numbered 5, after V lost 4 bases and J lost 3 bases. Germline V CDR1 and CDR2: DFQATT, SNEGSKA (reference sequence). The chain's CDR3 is CSAIQQGYYGYTF. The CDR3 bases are TGCAGTGCTATCCAACAGGGGTACTATGGCTACACCTTC.

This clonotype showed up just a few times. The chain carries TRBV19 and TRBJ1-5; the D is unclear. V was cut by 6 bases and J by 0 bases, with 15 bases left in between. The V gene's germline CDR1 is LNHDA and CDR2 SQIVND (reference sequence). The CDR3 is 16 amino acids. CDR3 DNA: TGTGCCAGTAGCATACCCACAGTTTATAGCAATCAGCCCCAGCATTTT. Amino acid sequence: CASSIPTVYSNQPQHF.

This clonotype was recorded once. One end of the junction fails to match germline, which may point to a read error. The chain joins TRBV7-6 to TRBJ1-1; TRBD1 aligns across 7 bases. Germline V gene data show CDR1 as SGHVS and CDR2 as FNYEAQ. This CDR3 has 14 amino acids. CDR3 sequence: CANSFLVHRGEAFF. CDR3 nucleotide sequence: TGTGCCAACAGCTTTCTCGTCCACAGGGGTGAAGCTTTCTTT.

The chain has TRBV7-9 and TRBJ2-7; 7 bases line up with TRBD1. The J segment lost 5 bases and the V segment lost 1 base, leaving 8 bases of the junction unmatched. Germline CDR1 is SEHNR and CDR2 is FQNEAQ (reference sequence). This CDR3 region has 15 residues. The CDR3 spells CASSLEGAVKDEQYF. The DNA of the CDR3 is TGTGCCAGCAGCTTAGAGGGGGCAGTGAAGGACGAGCAGTACTTC.

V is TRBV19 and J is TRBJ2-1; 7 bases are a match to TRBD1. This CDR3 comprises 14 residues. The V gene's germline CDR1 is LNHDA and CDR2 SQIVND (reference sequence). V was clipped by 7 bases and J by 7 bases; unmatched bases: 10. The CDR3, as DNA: TGTGCCAGTACCATAGGGGCAGGGGGAAATGAGCAGTTCTTC. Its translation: CASTIGAGGNEQFF. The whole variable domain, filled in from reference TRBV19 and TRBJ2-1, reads DGGITQSPKYLFRKEGQNVTLSCEQNLNHDAMYWYRQDPGQGLRLIYYSQIVNDFQKGDIAEGYSVSREKKESFPLTVTSAQKNPTAFYLCASTIGAGGNEQFFGPGTRLTVL.

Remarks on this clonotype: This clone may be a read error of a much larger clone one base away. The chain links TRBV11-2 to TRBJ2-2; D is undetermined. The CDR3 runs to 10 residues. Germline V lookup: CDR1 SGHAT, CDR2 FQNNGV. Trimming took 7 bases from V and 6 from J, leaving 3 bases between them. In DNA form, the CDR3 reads TGTGCCAGCATTGCCGGGGAGCTGTTTTTT. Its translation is CASIAGELFF.

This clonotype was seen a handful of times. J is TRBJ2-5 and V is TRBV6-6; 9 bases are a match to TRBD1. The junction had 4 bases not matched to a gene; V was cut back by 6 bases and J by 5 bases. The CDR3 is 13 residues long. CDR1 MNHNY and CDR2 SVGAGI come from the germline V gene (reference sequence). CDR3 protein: CASRGDRVETQYF. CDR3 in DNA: TGTGCCAGCAGAGGGGACAGGGTGGAGACCCAGTACTTC.

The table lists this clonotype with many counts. The CDR3 sequence: CASSYRQGLGEETQYF. CDR3 sequence (DNA): TGTGCCAGCAGTTACCGTCAGGGACTAGGGGAAGAGACCCAGTACTTC. V and J are TRBV6-5 and TRBJ2-5; TRBD2 aligns across 8 bases. Trimming removed 2 bases from V and 3 bases from J; junction bases left unmatched: 8. The V gene's germline CDR1 is MNHEY and CDR2 SVGAGI. The CDR3 covers 16 residues.

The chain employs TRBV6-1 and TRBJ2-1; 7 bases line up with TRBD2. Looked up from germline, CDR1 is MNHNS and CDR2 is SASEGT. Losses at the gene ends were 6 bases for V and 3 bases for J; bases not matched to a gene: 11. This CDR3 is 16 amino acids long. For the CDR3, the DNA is TGTGCCAGCAGCGAAAACCAGCGGGGCATCTACAATGAGCAGTTCTTC. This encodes CASSENQRGIYNEQFF.

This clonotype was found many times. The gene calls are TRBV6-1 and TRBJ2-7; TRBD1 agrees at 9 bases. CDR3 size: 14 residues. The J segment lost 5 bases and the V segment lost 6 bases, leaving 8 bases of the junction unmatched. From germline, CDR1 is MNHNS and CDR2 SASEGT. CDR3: CASRPGTGRNEQYF. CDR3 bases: TGTGCCAGCAGACCTGGGACAGGGCGAAACGAGCAGTACTTC.

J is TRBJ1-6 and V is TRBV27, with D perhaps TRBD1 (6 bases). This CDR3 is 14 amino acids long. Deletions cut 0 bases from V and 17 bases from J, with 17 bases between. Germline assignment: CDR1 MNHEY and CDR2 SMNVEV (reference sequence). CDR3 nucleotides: TGTGCCAGCAGTTTATCGGCAGGGGCTTATCTCTTCCACTTT. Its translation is CASSLSAGAYLFHF.

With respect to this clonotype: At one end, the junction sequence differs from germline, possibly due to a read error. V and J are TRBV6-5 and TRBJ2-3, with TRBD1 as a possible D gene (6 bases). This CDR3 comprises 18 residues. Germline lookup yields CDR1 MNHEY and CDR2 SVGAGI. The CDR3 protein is CASRSALARGYSTDTRYF. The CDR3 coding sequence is TGTGCCAGCAGATCAGCCCTTGCCAGGGGCTATAGCACAGATACGCGGTATTTT.

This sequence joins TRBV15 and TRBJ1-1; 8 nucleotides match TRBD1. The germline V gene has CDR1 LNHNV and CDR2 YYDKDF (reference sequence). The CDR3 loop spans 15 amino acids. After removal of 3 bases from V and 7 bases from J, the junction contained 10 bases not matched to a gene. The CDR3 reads CATSRSRGRRGEAFF. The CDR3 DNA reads TGTGCCACCAGCAGGAGCAGGGGGCGCCGCGGTGAAGCTTTCTTT. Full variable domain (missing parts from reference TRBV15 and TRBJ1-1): DAMVIQNPRYQVTQFGKPVTLSCSQTLNHNVMYWYQQKSSQAPKLLFHYYDKDFNNEADTPDNFQSRRPNTSFCFLDIRSPGLGDTAMYLCATSRSRGRRGEAFFGQGTRLTVV.

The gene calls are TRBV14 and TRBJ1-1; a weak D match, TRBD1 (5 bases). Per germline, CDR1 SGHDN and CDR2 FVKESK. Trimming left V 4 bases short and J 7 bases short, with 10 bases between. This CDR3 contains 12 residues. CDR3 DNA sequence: TGTGCCAGCAGCCGGATGACAGTTGAAGCTTTCTTT. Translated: CASSRMTVEAFF.

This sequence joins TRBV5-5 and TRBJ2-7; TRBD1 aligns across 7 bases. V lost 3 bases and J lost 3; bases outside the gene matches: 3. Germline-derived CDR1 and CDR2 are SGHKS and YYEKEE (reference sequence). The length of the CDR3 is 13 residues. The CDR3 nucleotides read TGTGCCAGCAGCTGGGACAGAGGCTACGAGCAGTACGTC. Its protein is CASSWDRGYEQYV.

CDR3 protein: CASSLQGGWYEQYV. The DNA of the CDR3 is TGTGCCAGCAGCTTACAAGGGGGCTGGTACGAGCAGTACGTC. The rearrangement links TRBV7-9 to TRBJ2-7; 7 bases agree with TRBD1. V was clipped by 2 bases and J by 4 bases; unmatched bases: 5. The CDR3 is 14 amino acids. From germline, CDR1 is SEHNR and CDR2 FQNEAQ (reference sequence).

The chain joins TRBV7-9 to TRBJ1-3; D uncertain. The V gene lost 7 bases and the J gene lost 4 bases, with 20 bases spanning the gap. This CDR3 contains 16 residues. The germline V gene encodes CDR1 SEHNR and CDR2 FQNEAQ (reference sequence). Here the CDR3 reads CASTSSRGLFGNTIYF. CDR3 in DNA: TGTGCCAGCACCTCAAGTAGAGGATTATTCGGAAACACCATATATTTT.

The DNA of the CDR3 is TGCGCCAGCAGCCACAGATCGGGCTTAATAAATCAGCCCCAGCATTTT. This codes for CASSHRSGLINQPQHF. The V gene is TRBV4-1, the J gene TRBJ1-5, with no clear D. The CDR3 extends over 16 amino acids. The V end was cut by 3 bases, the J end by 4 bases, with 16 bases between. Germline-derived CDR1 and CDR2 are MGHRA and YSYEKL.

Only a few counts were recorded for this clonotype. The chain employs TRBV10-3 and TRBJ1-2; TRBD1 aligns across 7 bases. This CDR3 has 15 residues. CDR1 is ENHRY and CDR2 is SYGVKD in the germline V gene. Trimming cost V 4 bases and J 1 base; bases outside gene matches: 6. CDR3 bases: TGTGCCATCAGTGTCTGGACAGGAGATAACTATGGCTACACCTTC. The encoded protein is CAISVWTGDNYGYTF.

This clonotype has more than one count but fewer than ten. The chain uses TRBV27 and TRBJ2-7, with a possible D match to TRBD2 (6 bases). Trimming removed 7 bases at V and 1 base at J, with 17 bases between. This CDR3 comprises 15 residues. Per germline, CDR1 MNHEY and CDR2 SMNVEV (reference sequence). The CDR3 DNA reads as TGTGCCAGCACCAACGGCGGGACGGAGTCCTACGAGCAGTACTTC. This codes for CASTNGGTESYEQYF.

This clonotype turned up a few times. The CDR3 loop reads CASRGGVWGSATEAFF. For the CDR3, the DNA is TGTGCCAGTAGAGGCGGGGTTTGGGGTTCGGCCACTGAAGCTTTCTTT. This rearrangement joins TRBV19 to TRBJ1-1; D is undetermined. The V end was cut by 6 bases, the J end by 4 bases, with 21 bases between. The CDR3 is 16 amino acids. Germline assignment: CDR1 LNHDA and CDR2 SQIVND (reference sequence).

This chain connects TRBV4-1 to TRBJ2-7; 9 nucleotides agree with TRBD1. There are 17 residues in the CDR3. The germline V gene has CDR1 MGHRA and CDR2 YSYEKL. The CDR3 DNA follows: TGTGCCAGCAGCCAAGATTTTTTGGGACAGGGATCCTACGAGCAGTACGTC. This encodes CASSQDFLGQGSYEQYV.

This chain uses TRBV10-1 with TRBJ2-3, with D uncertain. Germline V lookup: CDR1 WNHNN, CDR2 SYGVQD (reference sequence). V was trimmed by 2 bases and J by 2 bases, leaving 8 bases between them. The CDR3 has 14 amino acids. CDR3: CASSESKTTDTQYF. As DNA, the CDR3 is TGCGCCAGCAGTGAGAGCAAGACCACAGATACGCAGTATTTT.